This T cell receptor (beta chain) was recovered during a study of cytomegalovirus exposure and HLA in healthy donors. Overall study findings and caveats: Published work reported that the classifier diagnosed cytomegalovirus status with high specificity and sensitivity.

Clones were read by immunoSEQ multiplex PCR, and TCRdb kept only the in-frame ones, dropping some. The table has over 70,000 clones, around 95% seen once. The germline V and J ends were trimmed by 2 bases and 4 bases, with 12 bases remaining between them. The CDR3 contains 16 residues. CDR1 is SGHTA, CDR2 FQGNSA, per germline. With regard to this clone: Its specificity is not known.

Sequencing was done on a sample of PBMCs. This chain joins TRBV7-2 and TRBJ1-6; TRBD1 is a possible D gene (6 bases). The sequence derives from a woman aged 18 to 35 in good health and CMV-seronegative. The CDR3 reads CASSLLGQFYNSPLHF. As DNA, the CDR3 is TGTGCCAGCAGCTTACTCGGACAGTTTTATAATTCACCCCTCCACTTT.